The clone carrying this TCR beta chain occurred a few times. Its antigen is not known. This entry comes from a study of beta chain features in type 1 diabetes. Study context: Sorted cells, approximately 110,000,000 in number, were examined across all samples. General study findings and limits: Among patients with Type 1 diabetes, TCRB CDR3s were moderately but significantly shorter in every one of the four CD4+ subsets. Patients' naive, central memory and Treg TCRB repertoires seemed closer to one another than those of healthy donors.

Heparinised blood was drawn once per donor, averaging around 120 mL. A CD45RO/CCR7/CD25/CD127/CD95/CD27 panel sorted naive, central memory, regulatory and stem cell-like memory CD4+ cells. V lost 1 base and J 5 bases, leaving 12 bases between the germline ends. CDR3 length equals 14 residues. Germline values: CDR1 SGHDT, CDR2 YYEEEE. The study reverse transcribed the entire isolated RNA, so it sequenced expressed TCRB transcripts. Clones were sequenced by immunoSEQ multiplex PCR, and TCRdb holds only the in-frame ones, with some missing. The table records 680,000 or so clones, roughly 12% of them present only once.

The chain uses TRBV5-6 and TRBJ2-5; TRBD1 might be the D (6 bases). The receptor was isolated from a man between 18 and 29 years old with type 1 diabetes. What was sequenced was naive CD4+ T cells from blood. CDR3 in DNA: TGTGCCAGCAGCTTGACAGGGACCGGGGAGACCCAGTACTTC. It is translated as CASSLTGTGETQYF.